These T cell receptor beta chains were read from a single sample in a study of shared clonotypes between healthy human individuals. The table came from immunoSEQ multiplex PCR; TCRdb's copy has only in-frame clones and leaves some out. The sample contains some 200,000 clones, around 63% of which appear only once. Sequenced material: memory CD4+ T cells sorted from blood. These receptors all stem from a man aged 25 to 40 in good health. The CDR3 runs from the conserved cysteine through the conserved F or W. A D gene is named only where the DNA matches it firmly. The size field is filled for only some rows; it gives once, few, many or a size class.

clone_size,d_call,v_call,j_call,cdr3_aa,cdr3_nt
.,.,TRBV10-1,TRBJ2-5,CASSDRPQETQYF,TGCGCCAGCAGTGATAGGCCCCAAGAGACCCAGTACTTC
.,.,TRBV29-1,TRBJ2-3,CSAKGMFKDTQYF,TGCAGCGCTAAAGGGATGTTCAAGGATACGCAGTATTTT
.,.,TRBV18,TRBJ2-5,CASSPPAGEETQYF,TGTGCCAGCTCACCACCGGCAGGGGAAGAGACCCAGTACTTC
.,TRBD1,TRBV5-1,TRBJ2-5,CASSSGTGETQYF,TGCGCCAGCAGCTCAGGGACAGGAGAGACCCAGTACTTC
few,TRBD2,TRBV5-1,TRBJ2-3,CASTQAGTRGTDTQYF,TGCGCCAGCACCCAAGCAGGGACTAGGGGCACAGATACGCAGTATTTT
.,TRBD2,TRBV4-1,TRBJ2-1,CASRRLAGESSYNEQFF,TGCGCCAGCCGCAGACTAGCGGGAGAGTCTTCCTACAATGAGCAGTTCTTC
.,.,TRBV6-6,TRBJ2-2,CASSYLETGELFF,TGTGCCAGCAGTTACCTCGAAACCGGGGAGCTGTTTTTT
few,TRBD1,TRBV6-1,TRBJ1-3,CASDRDGNTIYF,TGTGCCAGTGACAGGGACGGAAACACCATATATTTT
few,.,TRBV6-5,TRBJ2-1,CASSHPSYSNEQFF,TGTGCCAGCAGCCATCCTAGCTATTCAAATGAGCAGTTCTTC
.,.,TRBV18,TRBJ2-2,CASSPPGRTGELFF,TGTGCCAGCTCACCACCGGGACGGACCGGGGAGCTGTTTTTT
few,.,TRBV2,TRBJ2-1,CASSAGLHYNEQFF,TGTGCCAGCAGTGCTGGACTCCACTACAATGAGCAGTTCTTC
.,.,TRBV9,TRBJ2-5,CASSLLGYKGETQYF,TGTGCCAGCAGCCTTCTTGGTTATAAGGGAGAGACCCAGTACTTC
.,.,TRBV6-6,TRBJ1-1,CASSYREAEAFF,TGTGCCAGCAGTTACCGTGAGGCTGAAGCTTTCTTT
.,.,TRBV7-6,TRBJ1-1,CASSLGGGYTEAFF,TGTGCCAGCAGCTTAGGGGGAGGTTACACTGAAGCTTTCTTT
.,.,TRBV6-1,TRBJ2-2,CASSGLAYNTGELFF,TGTGCCAGCAGTGGTCTAGCGTATAACACCGGGGAGCTGTTTTTT
.,.,TRBV6-1,TRBJ1-1,CASSYPTNAFF,TGTGCCAGCAGTTACCCGACCAATGCTTTCTTT
.,.,TRBV5-1,TRBJ2-5,CASSDGHFQETQYF,TGCGCCAGCAGCGACGGACACTTTCAAGAGACCCAGTACTTC
.,.,TRBV18,TRBJ2-2,CASSPVGGGQNTGELFF,TGTGCCAGCTCACCGGTTGGAGGAGGCCAGAACACCGGGGAGCTGTTTTTT
.,.,TRBV11-2,TRBJ1-1,CASSRMNTEAFF,TGTGCCAGCAGTCGCATGAACACTGAAGCTTTCTTT
.,.,TRBV7-7,TRBJ2-5,CASSLYSGTQETQYF,TGTGCTAGCAGCTTATATTCAGGCACCCAAGAGACCCAGTACTTC
.,.,TRBV6-5,TRBJ1-1,CASSYSYRVNTEAFF,TGTGCCAGCAGTTACTCCTATCGGGTGAACACTGAAGCTTTCTTT
.,TRBD2,TRBV10-3,TRBJ2-1,CATCLAGNEQFF,TGTGCCACCTGCCTAGCGGGGAATGAGCAGTTCTTC
once,.,TRBV7-2,TRBJ2-1,CASSSGYNEQFF,TGTGCCAGCAGCTCCGGTTACAATGAGCAGTTCTTC
.,TRBD2,TRBV18,TRBJ2-1,CASSPRGIYNEQFF,TGTGCCAGCTCACCGCGGGGGATCTACAATGAGCAGTTCTTC
.,.,TRBV27,TRBJ2-7,CASSYRLTTHSYEQYF,TGTGCCAGCAGTTACCGACTCACAACTCACTCCTACGAGCAGTACTTC